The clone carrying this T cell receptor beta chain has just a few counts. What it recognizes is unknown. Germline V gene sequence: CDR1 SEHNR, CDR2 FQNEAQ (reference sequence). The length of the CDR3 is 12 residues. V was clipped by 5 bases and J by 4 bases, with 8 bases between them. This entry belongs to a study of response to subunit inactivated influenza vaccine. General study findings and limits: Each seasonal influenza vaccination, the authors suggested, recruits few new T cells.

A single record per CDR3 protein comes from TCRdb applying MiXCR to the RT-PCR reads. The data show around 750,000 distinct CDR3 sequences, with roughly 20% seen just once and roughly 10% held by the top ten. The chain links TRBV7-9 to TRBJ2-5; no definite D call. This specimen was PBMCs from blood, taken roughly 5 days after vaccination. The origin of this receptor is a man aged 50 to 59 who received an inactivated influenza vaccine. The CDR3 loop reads CASSHPRETQYF. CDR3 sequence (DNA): TGTGCCAGCAGCCACCCCCGAGAGACCCAGTACTTC. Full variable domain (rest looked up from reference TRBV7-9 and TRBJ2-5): DTGVSQNPRHKITKRGQNVTFRCDPISEHNRLYWYRQTLGQGPEFLTYFQNEAQLEKSRLLSDRFSAERPKGSFSTLEIQRTEQGDSAMYLCASSHPRETQYFGPGTRLLVL.